Included here is one TCR beta chain sequence, with context. This CDR3 has 14 amino acids. V lost 10 bases, J lost 0 bases, and 5 bases stayed unmatched. The germline V gene encodes CDR1 LNHDA and CDR2 SQIVND (reference sequence). The record originates from a study of OX40 agonist ivuxolimab in advanced cancers. Clones were sequenced by immunoSEQ multiplex PCR, and TCRdb holds only the in-frame ones, with some missing. This sample yields 55,000 to 70,000 clones, of which 84% are seen a single time; approximately 4.4% belongs to the top ten. This rearrangement joins TRBV19 to TRBJ2-2; 7 bases match TRBD1. The sequence was obtained from an adult with an advanced solid tumor such as melanoma, head and neck, liver or kidney cancer. Sequences were derived from CD4+ or CD8+ T cells sorted from blood, sampled in a trial of the OX40 agonist ivuxolimab. The CDR3, as DNA: TGTGCCACTCGACAGGGAGCGAACACCGGGGAGCTGTTTTTT. It yields the protein CATRQGANTGELFF. The variable domain in full, completed from reference TRBV19 and TRBJ2-2, reads DGGITQSPKYLFRKEGQNVTLSCEQNLNHDAMYWYRQDPGQGLRLIYYSQIVNDFQKGDIAEGYSVSREKKESFPLTVTSAQKNPTAFYLCATRQGANTGELFFGEGSRLTVL.